The 20 T cell receptor beta chains presented below share a single source sample, sequenced in a study of blood T cell repertoires in COVID-19. Some clones are missing from TCRdb's copy, which holds only in-frame ones; the method was immunoSEQ multiplex PCR. The data contain about 240,000 clones, roughly four fifths of them singletons. The sample comprised peripheral blood. Receptors were obtained from an older woman with acute or convalescent COVID-19.

A single count supports this clone. The rearrangement uses TRBV18 and TRBJ2-5; a possible D gene is TRBD2 (5 bases). This CDR3 comprises 13 residues. CDR1 and CDR2 from the germline V gene are KGHSH and LQKENI. V lost 3 bases and J 1 base, leaving 6 bases between the germline ends. CDR3 DNA: TGTGCCAGCTCACCGGGAGTCCAAGAGACCCAGTACTTC. It translates to CASSPGVQETQYF.

The chain couples TRBV19 to TRBJ1-2, with D perhaps matching TRBD1 (5 bases). Trimming took off 3 bases at V and 2 bases at J, with 13 bases between the two ends. Germline lookup yields CDR1 LNHDA and CDR2 SQIVND (reference sequence). The CDR3 is made up of 15 amino acids. CDR3 loop: CASSMEHRPNYGYTF. In nucleotides, the CDR3 is TGTGCCAGTAGTATGGAACACAGGCCGAACTATGGCTACACCTTC.

This clone occurred once. The V gene is TRBV19, the J gene TRBJ1-1, with 10 bases lining up with TRBD1. The germline V gene encodes CDR1 LNHDA and CDR2 SQIVND (reference sequence). CDR3 length: 15 residues. V was pared by 10 bases and J by 4 bases, with 12 bases of the junction left unmatched. This CDR3 is CANKDRGQICTEAFF. The CDR3 bases are TGTGCCAATAAAGACAGGGGGCAAATTTGCACTGAAGCTTTCTTT. Using reference TRBV19 and TRBJ1-1 for the parts outside the CDR3, the full variable domain is DGGITQSPKYLFRKEGQNVTLSCEQNLNHDAMYWYRQDPGQGLRLIYYSQIVNDFQKGDIAEGYSVSREKKESFPLTVTSAQKNPTAFYLCANKDRGQICTEAFFGQGTRLTVV.

J is TRBJ1-6 and V is TRBV2; no definite D call. Germline assignment: CDR1 SNHLY and CDR2 FYNNEI. V dropped 2 bases and J dropped 8 bases, with 7 bases sitting between them. The CDR3 runs to 13 residues. CDR3 nucleotides: TGTGCCAGCAGTGAAAAACAGTATTCACCCCTCCACTTT. Translation: CASSEKQYSPLHF.

V is TRBV6-4 and J is TRBJ1-1, with a weak D call TRBD1 (5 bases). Germline V gene data show CDR1 as MRHNA and CDR2 as SNTAGT. This CDR3 spans 15 amino acids. Trimming stripped 7 bases from V and 1 base from J, with 16 bases between. The CDR3 nucleotides read TGTGCCAGCACCCCGTATGCGGGGGAGAACACTGAAGCTTTCTTT. This codes for CASTPYAGENTEAFF.

This chain links TRBV4-1 with TRBJ2-3; D perhaps matches TRBD1 (5 bases). This CDR3 is built from 12 residues. Germline V gene sequence: CDR1 MGHRA, CDR2 YSYEKL. V lost 5 bases to trimming and J lost 9 bases, with 12 bases between them. CDR3 protein: CASSALGVTQYF. The CDR3 DNA follows: TGCGCCAGCAGCGCGTTAGGGGTGACGCAGTATTTT.

The CDR3 here is CASSSGVAGYNEQFF. The CDR3 coding sequence is TGTGCCAGCAGTTCCGGGGTAGCAGGATACAATGAGCAGTTCTTC. The V call is TRBV27, the J call TRBJ2-1, with D maybe TRBD2 (5 bases). Trimming left V 4 bases short and J 4 bases short, with 14 bases between. This CDR3 has 15 residues. Germline V gives CDR1 MNHEY, CDR2 SMNVEV (reference sequence).

The rearrangement links TRBV29-1 to TRBJ2-2, with 8 nucleotides matching TRBD2. V shed 4 bases, J shed 0 bases, and the junction held 4 bases outside the gene matches. The CDR3 sequence is 15 residues long. The germline gives CDR1 SQVTM, CDR2 ANQGSEA. CDR3 protein: CSVVVAGTNTGELFF. In nucleotides, the CDR3 is TGCAGCGTTGTGGTAGCGGGGACGAACACCGGGGAGCTGTTTTTT.

For the CDR3, the DNA is TGTGCCAGCAGTTCCACAGGGATATCGCAGTACTTC. Amino acids: CASSSTGISQYF. This chain joins TRBV28 and TRBJ2-7; TRBD1 might be the D (6 bases). Trimming left V 4 bases short and J 9 bases short, with 13 bases between. The CDR3 extends over 12 amino acids. Looked up from germline, CDR1 is MDHEN and CDR2 is SYDVKM.

CDR3 DNA: TGTGCCAGCAGCCAATACGATGCGTTCTATGGCTACACCTTC. Residues: CASSQYDAFYGYTF. The chain carries TRBV3-1 (or the pseudogene TRBV3-2) and TRBJ1-2, with D unclear. Germline assignment: CDR1 LGHDT and CDR2 YNNKEL (reference sequence). Trimming shortened V by 2 bases and J by 4 bases, and 11 bases separated the two germline ends. The CDR3 loop spans 14 amino acids.

The chain joins TRBV11-3 to TRBJ1-4; tentatively, D is TRBD1 (6 bases). CDR3 size: 16 residues. The V end was cut by 5 bases, the J end by 3 bases, with 16 bases between. Germline loops: CDR1 SGHNT, CDR2 YENEEA. CDR3 sequence: CASSPGQSSANEKLFF. CDR3 in DNA: TGTGCCAGCAGCCCAGGACAGTCCTCGGCTAATGAAAAACTGTTTTTT.

About this clone: This CDR3 is also generated by other DNA sequences in the sample. The chain recombines TRBV7-2 with TRBJ2-1; 7 bases are shared with TRBD1. The trim removed 2 bases at V and 4 bases at J, leaving 2 bases unmatched. The CDR3 covers 14 residues. Per germline, CDR1 SGHTA and CDR2 FQGNSA. In nucleotides, the CDR3 is TGTGCCAGCAGCTTAAGGGACAGTTACAATGAGCAGTTCTTC. This sequence encodes CASSLRDSYNEQFF.

V gene TRBV5-6 combines with J gene TRBJ1-1; possible D gene TRBD1, 6 bases. Germline assignment: CDR1 SGHDT and CDR2 YYEEEE. V lost 1 base, J lost 5 bases, and 15 bases lay in between. The CDR3 loop spans 15 amino acids. The CDR3 here is CASSLYGGQRTEAFF. The CDR3 coding sequence is TGTGCCAGCAGCTTGTACGGGGGGCAAAGGACTGAAGCTTTCTTT.

This clone was found once. This chain links TRBV2 with TRBJ1-1; D gene unclear. V was shortened by 7 bases and J by 1 base, with 10 bases between the two germline ends. The CDR3 runs to 13 residues. CDR1 and CDR2 (germline): SNHLY, FYNNEI. CDR3: CASILGRNTEAFF. The DNA of the CDR3 is TGTGCCAGCATATTAGGGAGGAACACTGAAGCTTTCTTT.

The V gene is TRBV6-5, the J gene TRBJ2-3; 8 bases line up with TRBD2. Germline V gives CDR1 MNHEY, CDR2 SVGAGI. The junction had 8 bases not matched to a gene; V was cut back by 8 bases and J by 4 bases. This CDR3 is built from 14 residues. CDR3 sequence (DNA): TGTGCCAGCGGCAGGAGCGGGGGCGCAGATACGCAGTATTTT. It translates to CASGRSGGADTQYF.

V is TRBV3-1 (or the pseudogene TRBV3-2) and J is TRBJ1-2, with D possibly matching TRBD1 (5 bases). This CDR3 is 16 amino acids long. Trimming shortened V by 4 bases and J by 5 bases, and 20 bases separated the two germline ends. Germline lookup yields CDR1 LGHDT and CDR2 YNNKEL (reference sequence). CDR3 residues: CASSPKGGTSGYGYTF. The CDR3 bases are TGTGCCAGCAGCCCTAAGGGAGGGACCTCCGGTTATGGCTACACCTTC.

CDR3 in amino acids: CASGLTSGGPETQYF. The CDR3 DNA follows: TGTGCCAGCGGTCTGACTAGCGGGGGGCCGGAGACCCAGTACTTC. The gene calls are TRBV6-5 and TRBJ2-5; 13 bases map to TRBD2. Losses at the gene ends were 8 bases for V and 5 bases for J; bases not matched to a gene: 8. The CDR3 runs to 15 residues. CDR1 and CDR2 (germline): MNHEY, SVGAGI.

The V call is TRBV7-8, the J call TRBJ1-1; D unresolved. The length of the CDR3 is 15 residues. CDR1 and CDR2 from the germline V gene are SGHVS and FQNEAQ. V dropped 3 bases and J dropped 1 base, with 12 bases sitting between them. CDR3 region: CASSFTDEPNTEAFF. The CDR3, as DNA: TGTGCCAGCAGCTTCACAGATGAACCGAACACTGAAGCTTTCTTT.

This chain uses TRBV13 with TRBJ1-2; the match to TRBD1 covers 10 bases. This CDR3 has 15 amino acids. CDR1 is PRHDT and CDR2 is FYEKMQ in the germline V gene (reference sequence). The V gene end was trimmed by 4 bases and the J gene end by 4 bases; junction bases not matched to a gene: 6. CDR3 in DNA: TGTGCCAGCAGCTCCGGACAGGGGGTTTTCTATGGCTACACCTTC. This gives the protein CASSSGQGVFYGYTF.

This chain uses TRBV5-1 with TRBJ2-3, with D possibly being TRBD1 (6 bases). The CDR3 loop spans 13 amino acids. Trimming stripped 6 bases from V and 5 bases from J, with 13 bases between. Per germline, CDR1 SGHRS and CDR2 YFSETQ. CDR3 sequence (DNA): TGCGCCAGCAAGGTCTGGGACATAGATACGCAGTATTTT. This sequence encodes CASKVWDIDTQYF.